What follows is one T cell receptor beta chain and its context. Those who participated ranged in age from roughly 18 to 100 years and resided in about two dozen US areas. Donors in Cohort 3 who had recovered were those with two negative PCRs, healthcare professional clearance, or resolution of their symptoms. This sample is part of a study of blood T cell repertoires in COVID-19. Per the study methods: Estimation of nucleated cell counts relied on the amplification of reference gene primers. Measured with immunoSEQ multiplex PCR; TCRdb has only the in-frame clones, and not every one. The DNA was the basis for D and trimming; V, J and clone size are from that table. In the table there are about half a million clones, approximately 91% of which are singletons. The CDR3 extends over 15 amino acids. The V gene end was trimmed by 6 bases and the J gene end by 3 bases; junction bases not matched to a gene: 8. The germline V gene encodes CDR1 LNHDA and CDR2 SQIVND (reference sequence).

This sequence joins TRBV19 and TRBJ1-1; 9 nucleotides match TRBD1. This clonotype originated in a woman aged 60-70 years who had recovered from COVID-19. The specimen was PBMCs or T cells enriched from blood (not recorded which). CDR3: CASRDSQGADTEAFF. The CDR3 DNA sequence: TGTGCCAGTAGGGATTCACAGGGGGCCGACACTGAAGCTTTCTTT.